A single sample gave rise to the 5 T cell receptor beta chains below, sequenced in a study of T cell changes during pregnancy in multiple sclerosis (dated by TCRdb to 2018 to 2020). Receptor libraries were prepared by the immunoSEQ multiplex PCR assay. The table comes from immuneACCESS by way of TCRdb, which keeps in-frame sequences with V and J called. Part of the clones is missing from these tables; in studies checked, under half for an unresolved V gene and the rest for unknown reasons. The sample profile shows under 45,000 clones; roughly 90% of them were found once. Roughly 0.67% of the sample comes from the top ten. Sequences were derived from CD4+ T cells from peripheral blood mononuclear cells, sampled in the first trimester of pregnancy. Source of these receptors: a female donor with multiple sclerosis, enrolled in a pregnancy study.

V and J are TRBV28 and TRBJ1-2, with D maybe TRBD1 (5 bases). Trimming stripped 3 bases from V and 1 base from J, with 12 bases between. Looked up from germline, CDR1 is MDHEN and CDR2 is SYDVKM. CDR3 length equals 15 residues. CDR3 DNA sequence: TGTGCCAGCAGTTTTTCAGGGCGCTTTAACTATGGCTACACCTTC. Its protein product is CASSFSGRFNYGYTF.

This chain connects TRBV28 to TRBJ1-4; 7 positions agree with TRBD1. Germline V lookup: CDR1 MDHEN, CDR2 SYDVKM. The CDR3 is made up of 14 amino acids. Trimming at V came to 6 bases and at J to 6 bases, leaving 7 bases not matched to a gene. In nucleotides, the CDR3 is TGTGCCAGCAGAGACGGGACAGTTGATGAAAAACTGTTTTTT. It yields the protein CASRDGTVDEKLFF.

This chain joins TRBV25-1 and TRBJ1-2, with 8 bases that match TRBD1. The CDR3 has 13 amino acids. V lost 5 bases, J lost 6 bases, and 5 bases stayed unmatched. CDR1 and CDR2 (germline): MGHDK, SYGVNS. The CDR3 coding sequence is TGTGCCAGCAGTATCACAGGGGGGGATGGCTACACCTTC. This translates into CASSITGGDGYTF.

The rearrangement links TRBV19 to TRBJ2-2, with TRBD1 identical over 8 bases. This CDR3 comprises 17 residues. Per germline, CDR1 LNHDA and CDR2 SQIVND (reference sequence). The J segment lost 3 bases and the V segment lost 4 bases, leaving 10 bases of the junction unmatched. Here the CDR3 reads CASSKGRQGTYTGELFF. CDR3 DNA sequence: TGTGCCAGTAGTAAAGGGAGACAGGGGACATACACCGGGGAGCTGTTTTTT.

The CDR3 loop reads CASSFIGIAGDEQYF. For the CDR3, the DNA is TGCGCCAGCAGCTTCATCGGAATAGCGGGAGACGAGCAGTACTTC. The chain uses TRBV5-1 and TRBJ2-7, with 9 bases fitting TRBD2. Germline trimming cut 2 bases from V and 5 bases from J; bases unmatched to any gene: 8. There are 15 residues in the CDR3. Germline lookup yields CDR1 SGHRS and CDR2 YFSETQ.